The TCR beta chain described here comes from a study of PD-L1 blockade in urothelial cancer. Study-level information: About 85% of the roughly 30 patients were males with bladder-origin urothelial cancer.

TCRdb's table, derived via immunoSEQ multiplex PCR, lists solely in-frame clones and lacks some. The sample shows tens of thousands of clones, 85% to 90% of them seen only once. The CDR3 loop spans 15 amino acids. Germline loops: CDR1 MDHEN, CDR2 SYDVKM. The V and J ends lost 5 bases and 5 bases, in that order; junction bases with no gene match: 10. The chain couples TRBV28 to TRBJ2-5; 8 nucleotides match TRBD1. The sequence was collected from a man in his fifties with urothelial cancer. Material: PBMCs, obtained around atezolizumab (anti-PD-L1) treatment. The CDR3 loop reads CASSKLQGAGETQYF. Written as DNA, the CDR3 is TGTGCCAGCAGTAAACTGCAGGGGGCGGGGGAGACCCAGTACTTC.